The next 30 T cell receptor beta chains were all read from a single sample in a study of shared clonotypes between healthy human individuals. CD45RO negativity and positive selection for CCR7 defined naive CD8 cells, a population that excluded terminally differentiated effector memory CD45RA+ cells. TCRdb's table, derived via immunoSEQ multiplex PCR, lists solely in-frame clones and lacks some. The sample records roughly 2,000,000 clones, 90% to 95% being singletons. Sequencing was done on a sample of naive CD8+ T cells from PBMCs. The receptors were gathered from a man between 18 and 29 years old in good health. Some clones in this sample may be carry-over from other donors' samples.

The chain is built from TRBV30 and TRBJ2-5; D perhaps matches TRBD2 (6 bases). The germline V gene encodes CDR1 GTSNPN and CDR2 SVGIG (reference sequence). V was clipped by 7 bases and J by 4 bases, with 13 bases between them. This CDR3 contains 12 residues. Here the CDR3 reads CAYTGVPETQYF. CDR3 bases: TGTGCCTACACGGGAGTCCCAGAGACCCAGTACTTC.

The chain has TRBV9 and TRBJ1-2; 8 bases are shared with TRBD1. Germline V gene data show CDR1 as SGDLS and CDR2 as YYNGEE. The V gene end was trimmed by 3 bases and the J gene end by 7 bases; junction bases not matched to a gene: 11. CDR3 length equals 15 residues. The CDR3 DNA reads as TGTGCCAGCAGCGCTGGGAGACAGGGGATATTTGGCTACACCTTC. It specifies CASSAGRQGIFGYTF. Variable domain in full (rest from reference TRBV9 and TRBJ1-2): DSGVTQTPKHLITATGQRVTLRCSPRSGDLSVYWYQQSLDQGLQFLIQYYNGEERAKGNILERFSAQQFPDLHSELNLSSLELGDSALYFCASSAGRQGIFGYTFGSGTRLTVV.

The chain combines TRBV27 with TRBJ2-1, with a weak D call TRBD1 (5 bases). The CDR3 totals 16 residues. Looked up from germline, CDR1 is MNHEY and CDR2 is SMNVEV (reference sequence). Trimming removed 5 bases from V and 1 base from J, with 15 bases in between. The CDR3 here is CASSPHYDRSYNEQFF. The CDR3 DNA follows: TGTGCCAGCAGTCCCCACTACGACAGATCCTACAATGAGCAGTTCTTC.

The chain uses TRBV7-9 and TRBJ2-1, with 9 bases matching TRBD2. Germline trimming cut 4 bases from V and 8 bases from J; bases unmatched to any gene: 9. CDR3 length equals 15 residues. Per germline, CDR1 SEHNR and CDR2 FQNEAQ (reference sequence). The CDR3 region is CASSSDPAGGYEQFF. CDR3 DNA: TGTGCCAGCAGCTCAGACCCAGCGGGAGGCTATGAGCAGTTCTTC.

This clone was found once. CDR3 sequence reads: CASSSRIQHYNEQFF. The CDR3 DNA is TGTGCCAGCAGTTCACGGATTCAACATTACAATGAGCAGTTCTTC. The V and J genes are TRBV27 and TRBJ2-1; D uncertain. The CDR3 totals 15 residues. Deletions cut 4 bases from V and 4 bases from J, with 14 bases between. Germline CDR1 reads MNHEY; CDR2 reads SMNVEV (reference sequence).

This clone was counted a single time. V and J are TRBV30 and TRBJ2-7; no definite D call. Germline CDR1 is GTSNPN and CDR2 is SVGIG (reference sequence). Trimming took off 3 bases at V and 5 bases at J, with 5 bases between the two ends. This CDR3 has 10 residues. Written as DNA, the CDR3 is TGTGCCTGGAGCAAGAACGAGCAGTACTTC. It yields the protein CAWSKNEQYF.

This sequence joins TRBV28 and TRBJ2-7; tentatively, D is TRBD1 (5 bases). CDR1 MDHEN and CDR2 SYDVKM come from the germline V gene. This CDR3 comprises 14 residues. Trimming left V 6 bases short and J 5 bases short, with 17 bases between. The CDR3 bases are TGTGCCAGCAGCCCCATCCCGGTAGGGGACGAGCAGTACTTC. As protein: CASSPIPVGDEQYF.

The J gene is TRBJ1-4, the V gene TRBV9; 7 bases line up with TRBD1. The J segment lost 11 bases and the V segment lost 5 bases, leaving 15 bases of the junction unmatched. The CDR3 length is 15 residues. CDR1 is SGDLS, CDR2 YYNGEE, per germline. CDR3 sequence (DNA): TGTGCCAGCAGTCCCAATTCAGGGGGGACGGGCAAACTGTTTTTT. Protein: CASSPNSGGTGKLFF.

This chain links TRBV27 with TRBJ2-3; D ambiguous. The CDR3 sequence is 13 residues long. V was pared by 6 bases and J by 4 bases, with 11 bases between. The germline CDR1 and CDR2 sequences are MNHEY and SMNVEV (reference sequence). The CDR3 bases are TGTGCCAGCAGCAAGAGTTGGGCAGATACGCAGTATTTT. As protein: CASSKSWADTQYF.

The V call is TRBV7-2, the J call TRBJ1-5, with no clear D. Germline V CDR1 and CDR2: SGHTA, FQGNSA. The CDR3 runs to 13 residues. The V end lost 5 bases, the J end lost 6 bases, and 11 bases lay between the germline ends. CDR3 in amino acids: CASSAGGSQPQHF. The DNA of the CDR3 is TGTGCCAGCAGCGCAGGTGGGTCTCAGCCCCAGCATTTT.

This chain uses TRBV10-2 with TRBJ2-3; 7 bases agree with TRBD2. Per the germline V gene, CDR1 is WSHSY and CDR2 is SAAADI. The CDR3 has 14 residues. V shed 4 bases and J 3 bases; nucleotides not matched to a gene: 4. The CDR3 sequence is CASSASGGTDTQYF. CDR3 coding DNA: TGCGCCAGCAGTGCTTCGGGAGGTACAGATACGCAGTATTTT.

The gene calls are TRBV7-6 and TRBJ2-1, with D perhaps assigned TRBD1 or TRBD2 (5 bases each). The V end was cut by 5 bases, the J end by 0 bases, with 32 bases between. Germline CDR1 SGHVS, CDR2 FNYEAQ. The CDR3 consists of 22 residues. CDR3 in amino acids: CASSLKPPGTQRHLLSYNEQFF. The CDR3 DNA sequence: TGTGCCAGCAGCCTCAAGCCGCCCGGGACCCAACGCCATCTCCTCTCCTACAATGAGCAGTTCTTC.

The table lists this clone with a count of one. Other DNA sequences in the same sample also yield this CDR3. The chain is built from TRBV27 and TRBJ2-1, with D possibly TRBD2 on 5 matching bases. There are 14 residues in the CDR3. Trimming took 5 bases from V and 4 from J, leaving 12 bases between them. Germline V lookup: CDR1 MNHEY, CDR2 SMNVEV (reference sequence). CDR3 nucleotide sequence: TGTGCCAGCAGTCTCGCGGGTCGGTACAATGAGCAGTTCTTC. It specifies CASSLAGRYNEQFF.

The chain links TRBV7-9 to TRBJ1-2, with D maybe TRBD1 (5 bases). The CDR3 sequence is 15 residues long. Germline V gene data show CDR1 as SEHNR and CDR2 as FQNEAQ (reference sequence). The ends were cut back, 3 bases at V and 0 bases at J, with 11 bases in the middle. CDR3 DNA sequence: TGTGCCAGCAGCTTTGAGACAGTAGCTAACTATGGCTACACCTTC. Translation: CASSFETVANYGYTF.

This chain uses TRBV15 with TRBJ2-7; weak D call: TRBD2 (6 bases). The length of the CDR3 is 15 residues. Trimming cost V 0 bases and J 4 bases, with 13 bases left between them. From germline, CDR1 is LNHNV and CDR2 YYDKDF (reference sequence). The CDR3 DNA is TGTGCCACCAGCAGAGAGCGGGGACCGCGTTACGAGCAGTACTTC. It translates to CATSRERGPRYEQYF.

The rearrangement joins TRBV29-1 to TRBJ1-2, with D unclear. The CDR3 is 14 residues long. The V end was cut by 6 bases, the J end by 0 bases, with 14 bases between. CDR1 is SQVTM and CDR2 is ANQGSEA in the germline V gene. CDR3 amino acids: CSVAPGGTNYGYTF. As DNA, the CDR3 is TGCAGCGTCGCCCCGGGCGGTACTAACTATGGCTACACCTTC.

The J gene is TRBJ2-1, the V gene TRBV28, with D tentatively TRBD2 (5 bases). V lost 3 bases to trimming and J lost 8 bases, with 11 bases between them. The CDR3 loop spans 13 amino acids. Germline CDR1 is MDHEN and CDR2 is SYDVKM. CDR3 protein: CASSLMRADEQFF. CDR3 coding DNA: TGTGCCAGCAGTTTGATGAGAGCGGATGAGCAGTTCTTC. The full variable domain, its missing parts supplied by reference TRBV28 and TRBJ2-1, is DVKVTQSSRYLVKRTGEKVFLECVQDMDHENMFWYRQDPGLGLRLIYFSYDVKMKEKGDIPEGYSVSREKKERFSLILESASTNQTSMYLCASSLMRADEQFFGPGTRLTVL.

The rearrangement uses TRBV14 and TRBJ2-2; D uncertain. The CDR3 has 14 residues. The germline CDR1 and CDR2 sequences are SGHDN and FVKESK. Trimming removed 3 bases from V and 5 bases from J, with 10 bases in between. As DNA, the CDR3 is TGTGCCAGCAGCCATCGCAGGTTGACCGGGGAGCTGTTTTTT. Encoded protein: CASSHRRLTGELFF.

The chain combines TRBV6-1 with TRBJ2-7, with TRBD1 identical over 9 bases. The CDR3 runs to 16 residues. The germline V gene has CDR1 MNHNS and CDR2 SASEGT. Trimming removed 2 bases from V and 1 base from J; junction bases left unmatched: 6. The CDR3: CASSESWDRASYEQYF. CDR3 sequence (DNA): TGTGCCAGCAGTGAATCTTGGGACAGGGCGTCCTACGAGCAGTACTTC.

This clone was detected a few times. The J gene is TRBJ1-1, the V gene TRBV4-1, with unresolved D. CDR3 length equals 16 residues. The germline V gene encodes CDR1 MGHRA and CDR2 YSYEKL. V lost 0 bases and J lost 0, with 11 bases in between. The CDR3 DNA reads as TGCGCCAGCAGCCAAGAAAGGGCAGCTATGAACACTGAAGCTTTCTTT. This translates into CASSQERAAMNTEAFF.

The chain recombines TRBV12-2 with TRBJ2-1; TRBD2 is taken as the D call from the table, unchecked against the DNA. TRBV12-2 is labeled a pseudogene. The CDR3 loop spans 16 amino acids. CDR3 protein: CASRLTSGRPYNEQFF. DNA of the CDR3: TGTGCAAGTCGACTGACTAGCGGGAGACCCTACAATGAGCAGTTCTTC.

The J gene is TRBJ2-7, the V gene TRBV21-1; the DNA was not compared with TRBD1, the D call given in the table. TRBV21-1 has pseudogene status. The CDR3 is 16 amino acids. This CDR3 reads CASSNTPQGPGYEQYF. The CDR3 DNA sequence: TGTGCCAGCAGCAATACCCCACAGGGTCCGGGCTACGAGCAGTACTTC.

This chain uses TRBV11-2 with TRBJ1-4; D is ambiguous. The CDR3 covers 15 residues. The V end lost 4 bases, the J end lost 1 base, and 10 bases lay between the germline ends. Per the germline V gene, CDR1 is SGHAT and CDR2 is FQNNGV. In DNA, the CDR3 is TGTGCCAGCAGCTCCGCTCATGGAACTAATGAAAAACTGTTTTTT. Residues: CASSSAHGTNEKLFF.

This rearrangement joins TRBV7-3 to TRBJ2-2, with 9 bases aligning to TRBD2. Germline V lookup: CDR1 SGHTA, CDR2 FQGTGA. The CDR3 has 17 amino acids. J gave up 2 bases and V 3 bases, and 7 bases lay outside the gene matches. CDR3 DNA: TGTGCCAGCAGCTTTTGGGCTAGCGGGACAAACACCGGGGAGCTGTTTTTT. Translated, it gives CASSFWASGTNTGELFF.

This chain joins TRBV11-2 and TRBJ1-5; a weak D match, TRBD1 (5 bases). Trimming removed 0 bases from V and 2 bases from J, with 11 bases in between. Germline-derived CDR1 and CDR2 are SGHAT and FQNNGV. The CDR3 is 16 residues long. DNA of the CDR3: TGTGCCAGCAGCTTAGATCGGGGGAGTTGCAATCAGCCCCAGCATTTT. Amino acid sequence: CASSLDRGSCNQPQHF.

The chain uses TRBV7-6 and TRBJ2-1; D possibly corresponds to TRBD1 (5 bases). The CDR3 is 15 amino acids. Germline V gives CDR1 SGHVS, CDR2 FNYEAQ. The ends were cut back, 5 bases at V and 4 bases at J, with 15 bases in the middle. The CDR3 nucleotides read TGTGCCAGCAGCCTTACCGAAGGGGCTTACAATGAGCAGTTCTTC. This gives the protein CASSLTEGAYNEQFF.

The genes are TRBV27 and TRBJ1-2; no definite D call. Looked up from germline, CDR1 is MNHEY and CDR2 is SMNVEV (reference sequence). Trimming pared 5 bases from V and 4 bases from J, leaving 11 bases between. CDR3 size: 13 residues. Here the CDR3 DNA reads TGTGCCAGCAGTCCCCAGGAACTCTATGGCTACACCTTC. It encodes CASSPQELYGYTF.

The V gene is TRBV25-1, the J gene TRBJ1-4; TRBD1 aligns across 8 bases. CDR1 MGHDK and CDR2 SYGVNS come from the germline V gene. The CDR3 sequence is 14 residues long. V lost 4 bases, J lost 8 bases, and 6 bases stayed unmatched. CDR3 DNA: TGTGCCAGCAGTGGAGACAGGGGAGTCGAAAAACTGTTTTTT. Encoded protein: CASSGDRGVEKLFF.

This chain uses TRBV30 with TRBJ2-1; D might be TRBD2 (6 bases). Trimming took 5 bases from V and 4 from J, leaving 15 bases between them. This CDR3 contains 14 residues. The germline CDR1 and CDR2 sequences are GTSNPN and SVGIG (reference sequence). CDR3 loop: CAWALVAGYNEQFF. CDR3 DNA: TGTGCCTGGGCCCTAGTCGCGGGGTACAATGAGCAGTTCTTC.

The chain combines TRBV25-1 with TRBJ2-7; D remains unclear. Trimming took off 6 bases at V and 2 bases at J, with 14 bases between the two ends. Germline CDR1 MGHDK, CDR2 SYGVNS. CDR3 length: 14 residues. The CDR3 region is CASRSTLDTYEQYF. The CDR3 DNA follows: TGTGCCAGCAGATCAACGTTAGACACCTACGAGCAGTACTTC.